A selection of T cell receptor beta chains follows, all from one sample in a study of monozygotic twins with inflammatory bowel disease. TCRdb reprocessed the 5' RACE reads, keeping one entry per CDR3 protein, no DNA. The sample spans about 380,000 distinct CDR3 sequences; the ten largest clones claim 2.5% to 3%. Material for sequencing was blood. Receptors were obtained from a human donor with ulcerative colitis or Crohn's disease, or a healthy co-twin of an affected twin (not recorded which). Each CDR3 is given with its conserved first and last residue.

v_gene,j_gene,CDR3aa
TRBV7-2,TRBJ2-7,CASSPPGSRLHEQYF
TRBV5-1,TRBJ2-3,CASSKTSGGPTDTQYF
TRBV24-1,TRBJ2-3,CATGPGTSADTQYF
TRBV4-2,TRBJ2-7,CASGRDTLYEQYF
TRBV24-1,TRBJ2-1,CATSERTGSSYNEQFF
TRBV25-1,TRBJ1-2,CASSEFGPANYGYTF
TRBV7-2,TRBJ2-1,CASSLSPLAKGGNEQFF
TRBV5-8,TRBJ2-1,CASSLELGLAGRNEQFF
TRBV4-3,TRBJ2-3,CASSQGGRGGTDTQYF
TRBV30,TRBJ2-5,CAWSRLTSGETQYF
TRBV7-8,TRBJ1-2,CASSLVSSETGDRENYGYTF
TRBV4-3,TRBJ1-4,CASSQEGVRGGEKLFF
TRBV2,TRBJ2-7,CASFDGYEQYF
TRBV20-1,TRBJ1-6,CSARNQGGSSPLHF
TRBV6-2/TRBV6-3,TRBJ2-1,CASRPQGYNEQFF
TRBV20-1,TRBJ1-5,CSASDRSRPQHF